Listed below are T cell receptor beta chains from one sample, sequenced in a study of PD-L1 blockade in urothelial cancer. The method was immunoSEQ multiplex PCR; TCRdb's version includes in-frame clones alone and lacks a portion of them. Here the sample spans 70,000 to 95,000 clones, around 90% being singletons. Material: PBMCs, obtained around atezolizumab (anti-PD-L1) treatment. The origin of the receptors is a woman of 80 years or more with urothelial cancer. Both conserved end residues are part of each CDR3. Each record gives: D gene, J gene, V gene, clone size, CDR3 protein, CDR3 DNA. A D gene is named only where the DNA matches it firmly. Size tells how often a clone was seen (once, few, many) or the class of an expanded clone, and some rows leave it out.

d_call: -; j_call: TRBJ2-5; v_call: TRBV7-3; clone_size: -; cdr3_aa: CASSQGAQETQYF; cdr3_nt: TGTGCCAGCAGCCAAGGGGCCCAAGAGACCCAGTACTTC
d_call: -; j_call: TRBJ2-1; v_call: TRBV5-1; clone_size: -; cdr3_aa: CASSLFQGTSYNEQFF; cdr3_nt: TGCGCCAGCAGCTTGTTTCAGGGGACCTCCTACAATGAGCAGTTCTTC
d_call: TRBD1; j_call: TRBJ1-2; v_call: TRBV10-1; clone_size: once; cdr3_aa: CASSVTGGYGYTF; cdr3_nt: TGCGCCAGCAGTGTCACAGGGGGGTATGGCTACACCTTC
d_call: TRBD2; j_call: TRBJ2-3; v_call: TRBV19; clone_size: -; cdr3_aa: CASSILLAHTDTQYF; cdr3_nt: TGTGCCAGTAGTATTTTACTAGCGCACACAGATACGCAGTATTTT
d_call: -; j_call: TRBJ2-7; v_call: TRBV5-1; clone_size: once; cdr3_aa: CASSPWGSSNEQYF; cdr3_nt: TGCGCCAGCAGCCCCTGGGGCTCCTCCAACGAGCAGTACTTC
d_call: -; j_call: TRBJ2-1; v_call: TRBV7-9; clone_size: -; cdr3_aa: CASRSPPGTEQFF; cdr3_nt: TGTGCCAGCAGATCGCCTCCGGGGACAGAGCAGTTCTTC
d_call: TRBD2; j_call: TRBJ2-1; v_call: TRBV18; clone_size: -; cdr3_aa: CASSPPSLAGEGEQFF; cdr3_nt: TGTGCCAGCTCACCACCCAGTCTAGCGGGAGAGGGTGAGCAGTTCTTC
d_call: -; j_call: TRBJ2-1; v_call: TRBV5-1; clone_size: -; cdr3_aa: CASSSSYINEQFF; cdr3_nt: TGCGCCAGCAGTTCTAGCTACATCAATGAGCAGTTCTTC
d_call: TRBD1; j_call: TRBJ2-3; v_call: TRBV4-2; clone_size: -; cdr3_aa: CASSYNRGSTDTQYF; cdr3_nt: TGTGCCAGCAGCTATAACAGGGGGAGCACAGATACGCAGTATTTT
d_call: -; j_call: TRBJ1-3; v_call: TRBV30; clone_size: -; cdr3_aa: CAWSYMTVGNTIYF; cdr3_nt: TGTGCCTGGAGTTATATGACAGTTGGAAACACCATATATTTT
d_call: -; j_call: TRBJ1-2; v_call: TRBV5-1; clone_size: -; cdr3_aa: CASSLEGRGYTF; cdr3_nt: TGCGCCAGCAGCTTGGAAGGCAGGGGCTACACCTTC
d_call: TRBD2; j_call: TRBJ2-2; v_call: TRBV4-1; clone_size: once; cdr3_aa: CASSQDGLAGVLTGELFF; cdr3_nt: TGCGCCAGCAGCCAAGATGGGCTAGCGGGAGTGTTGACCGGGGAGCTGTTTTTT
d_call: TRBD1; j_call: TRBJ1-5; v_call: TRBV18; clone_size: -; cdr3_aa: CASSPGTGNSNQPQHF; cdr3_nt: TGTGCCAGCTCACCCGGGACAGGAAATAGCAATCAGCCCCAGCATTTT
d_call: TRBD2; j_call: TRBJ2-2; v_call: TRBV6-6; clone_size: -; cdr3_aa: CASSPGLADGTFF; cdr3_nt: TGTGCCAGCAGTCCCGGACTAGCGGACGGGACATTTTTT
d_call: -; j_call: TRBJ2-2; v_call: TRBV27; clone_size: -; cdr3_aa: CASSLQVDTGELFF; cdr3_nt: TGTGCCAGCAGTTTACAGGTTGACACCGGGGAGCTGTTTTTT
d_call: -; j_call: TRBJ1-2; v_call: TRBV28; clone_size: -; cdr3_aa: CASRNSGQYYGYTF; cdr3_nt: TGTGCCAGCAGGAACTCCGGACAGTACTATGGCTACACCTTC
d_call: -; j_call: TRBJ1-2; v_call: TRBV19; clone_size: once; cdr3_aa: CASNPGGTSNYGYTF; cdr3_nt: TGTGCCAGTAACCCGGGGGGGACGTCAAACTATGGCTACACCTTC
d_call: TRBD1; j_call: TRBJ2-5; v_call: TRBV28; clone_size: few; cdr3_aa: CASRQQGNETQYF; cdr3_nt: TGTGCCAGCAGGCAACAGGGGAACGAGACCCAGTACTTC
d_call: -; j_call: TRBJ2-7; v_call: TRBV5-6; clone_size: -; cdr3_aa: CASTFTRRTDDYEQYF; cdr3_nt: TGTGCCAGCACCTTTACGCGACGGACAGATGACTACGAGCAGTACTTC
d_call: TRBD2; j_call: TRBJ2-2; v_call: TRBV5-1; clone_size: -; cdr3_aa: CASSLGSGSNTGELFF; cdr3_nt: TGCGCCAGCAGCTTAGGGAGCGGGAGCAACACCGGGGAGCTGTTTTTT
d_call: TRBD2; j_call: TRBJ2-7; v_call: TRBV5-1; clone_size: -; cdr3_aa: CASSSLAGAGNEQYF; cdr3_nt: TGCGCCAGCAGCTCTCTAGCGGGAGCAGGAAACGAGCAGTACTTC
d_call: TRBD2; j_call: TRBJ2-3; v_call: TRBV2; clone_size: -; cdr3_aa: CASSEGSGTNTDTQYF; cdr3_nt: TGTGCCAGCAGTGAAGGTAGCGGGACTAACACAGATACGCAGTATTTT
d_call: -; j_call: TRBJ2-7; v_call: TRBV19; clone_size: -; cdr3_aa: CASKETAGPYEQYF; cdr3_nt: TGTGCCAGTAAGGAGACAGCTGGACCCTACGAGCAGTACTTC
d_call: TRBD1; j_call: TRBJ2-3; v_call: TRBV5-1; clone_size: -; cdr3_aa: CASSLVRTGGLTDTQYF; cdr3_nt: TGCGCCAGCAGCTTGGTGAGGACAGGGGGACTCACAGATACGCAGTATTTT
d_call: TRBD2; j_call: TRBJ2-5; v_call: TRBV6-5; clone_size: -; cdr3_aa: CASSYSAGGPGETQYF; cdr3_nt: TGTGCCAGCAGTTACTCGGCGGGAGGGCCTGGGGAGACCCAGTACTTC
d_call: -; j_call: TRBJ2-3; v_call: TRBV29-1; clone_size: -; cdr3_aa: CSYTPTSTDTQYF; cdr3_nt: TGCAGCTACACCCCAACAAGCACAGATACGCAGTATTTT
d_call: TRBD2; j_call: TRBJ2-5; v_call: TRBV28; clone_size: -; cdr3_aa: CASRGRGGREETQYF; cdr3_nt: TGTGCCAGCAGGGGGAGGGGCGGGAGGGAAGAGACCCAGTACTTC
d_call: TRBD1; j_call: TRBJ2-7; v_call: TRBV6-6; clone_size: once; cdr3_aa: CASSDRQGKEQYF; cdr3_nt: TGTGCCAGCAGTGATAGACAGGGAAAGGAGCAGTACTTC
d_call: TRBD2; j_call: TRBJ2-1; v_call: TRBV7-2; clone_size: few; cdr3_aa: CASSPGGRLARNEQFF; cdr3_nt: TGTGCCAGCAGCCCTGGGGGCCGACTAGCGAGGAATGAGCAGTTCTTC
d_call: TRBD1; j_call: TRBJ2-3; v_call: TRBV25-1; clone_size: -; cdr3_aa: CASSDRRGDTQYF; cdr3_nt: TGTGCCAGCAGTGACCGCAGGGGGGATACGCAGTATTTT
d_call: TRBD1; j_call: TRBJ2-3; v_call: TRBV7-2; clone_size: -; cdr3_aa: CASSLGTGAPDTQYF; cdr3_nt: TGTGCCAGCAGCTTAGGGACAGGGGCCCCAGATACGCAGTATTTT